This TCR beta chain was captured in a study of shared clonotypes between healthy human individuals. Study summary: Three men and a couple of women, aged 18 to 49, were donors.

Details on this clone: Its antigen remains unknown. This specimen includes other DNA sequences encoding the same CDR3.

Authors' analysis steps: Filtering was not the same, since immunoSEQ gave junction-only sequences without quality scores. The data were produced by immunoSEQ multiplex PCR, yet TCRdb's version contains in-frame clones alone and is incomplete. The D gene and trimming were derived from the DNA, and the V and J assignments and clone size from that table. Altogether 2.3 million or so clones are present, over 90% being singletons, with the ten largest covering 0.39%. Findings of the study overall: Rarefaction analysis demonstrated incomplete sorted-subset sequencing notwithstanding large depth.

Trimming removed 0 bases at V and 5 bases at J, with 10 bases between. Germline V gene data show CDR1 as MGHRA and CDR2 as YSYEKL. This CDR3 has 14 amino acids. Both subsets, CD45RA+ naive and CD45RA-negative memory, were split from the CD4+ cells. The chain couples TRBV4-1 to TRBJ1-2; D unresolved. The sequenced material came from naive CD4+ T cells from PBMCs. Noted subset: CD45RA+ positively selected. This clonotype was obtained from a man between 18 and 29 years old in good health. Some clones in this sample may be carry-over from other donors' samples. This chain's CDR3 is CASSQEGRIYGYTF. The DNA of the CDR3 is TGCGCCAGCAGCCAAGAGGGGAGAATATATGGCTACACCTTC.